This T cell receptor (beta chain) was identified during a study of CD8 T cells in ankylosing spondylitis. General study findings and limits: Several of the motif variants were reported before in synovial fluid and blood from reactive arthritis. Blood from ankylosing spondylitis patients appeared to carry a characteristic roughly eight-variant TCR beta motif. Significant enrichment of disease-linked clones was reportedly seen in matched ankylosing spondylitis synovial fluid.

From the 5' RACE reads, TCRdb called clonotypes with MiXCR, one entry per CDR3 protein. This sample yields about 240,000 distinct CDR3 sequences, of which around 9.1% are seen a single time; 6.8% belongs to the top ten. With 4 bases clipped from V and 4 bases from J, the junction kept 5 bases outside the gene matches. The CDR3 is made up of 15 amino acids. Germline lookup yields CDR1 SGHRS and CDR2 YFSETQ. This clonotype was detected many times. Antigen specificity is unknown. This TCR was recovered from a male donor with ankylosing spondylitis or in good health (not recorded which). The chain uses TRBV5-1 and TRBJ2-2; 9 positions agree with TRBD1. The sample taken for sequencing was blood, either unsorted or a sorted T cell fraction (not recorded which). The CDR3 DNA reads as TGCGCCAGCAGCGCGGGACAGGGCGGCACCGGGGAGCTGTTTTTT. Its protein product is CASSAGQGGTGELFF.